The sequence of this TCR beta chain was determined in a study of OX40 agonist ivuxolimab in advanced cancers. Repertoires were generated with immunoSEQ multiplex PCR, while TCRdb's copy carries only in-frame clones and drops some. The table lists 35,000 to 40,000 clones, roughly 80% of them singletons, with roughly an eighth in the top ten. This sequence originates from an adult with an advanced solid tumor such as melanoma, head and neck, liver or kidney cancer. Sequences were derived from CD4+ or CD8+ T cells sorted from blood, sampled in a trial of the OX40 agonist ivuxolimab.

The CDR3 DNA reads TGTGCCAGAGTGCCACAAAGTCGGGCCAACGTCCTGACTTTC. This codes for CARVPQSRANVLTF. The chain carries TRBV7-7 and TRBJ2-6; D remains ambiguous. Trimming took off 9 bases at V and 5 bases at J, with 14 bases between the two ends. CDR1 is SSHAT and CDR2 is FNYEAQ in the germline V gene (reference sequence). The length of the CDR3 is 14 residues. Looking up the rest from reference TRBV7-7 and TRBJ2-6 gives the full variable domain: GAGVSQSPRYKVTKRGQDVTLRCDPISSHATLYWYQQALGQGPEFLTYFNYEAQPDKSGLPSDRFSAERPEGSISTLTIQRTEQRDSAMYRCARVPQSRANVLTFGAGSRLTVL.